This T cell receptor beta chain was captured by sequencing in a study of early T cells in non-severe SARS-CoV-2 infection. Across the whole study: Investigators sequenced bulk RNA drawn from unsorted whole blood, and chains remained unpaired.

TCRdb analysed the 5' RACE reads with MiXCR anew, one entry per CDR3 protein. The sample has about 77,000 distinct CDR3 sequences, approximately 15% seen once. This clonotype was picked up a small number of times. The CDR3 is made up of 15 amino acids. Trimming removed 2 bases at V and 0 bases at J, with 10 bases between. V is TRBV12-3 or TRBV12-4 and J is TRBJ1-1; D call uncertain. The sample consisted of whole blood. This TCR came from an adult who was a healthcare worker with PCR-confirmed SARS-CoV-2 infection or an uninfected control (not recorded which). The DNA of the CDR3 is TGTGCCAGCAGTTTACACGGGCTGTTGAACACTGAAGCTTTCTTT. It translates to CASSLHGLLNTEAFF.